This T cell receptor (beta chain) was sequenced in a study of shared T cell receptors in the human thymus. Here immunoSEQ multiplex PCR was the method, and the copy in TCRdb shows in-frame clones only, minus some. The table lists approximately 760,000 clones, roughly 85% of them singletons, with roughly 0.01% in the top ten. A further study also used this sample, focusing on human thymus T cells. That study reports: Resections from corrective heart surgery supplied the thymus tissue.

The specimen was thymocytes. This TCR was recovered from a girl under three years old with a congenital heart defect.

In DNA form, the CDR3 reads TGTGCCAGCAGTACAGAACCGGAATCCCGTTCACCCCTCCACTTT. This gives the protein CASSTEPESRSPLHF. The V call is TRBV28, the J call TRBJ1-6; D gene ambiguous. The CDR3 length is 15 residues. V was pared by 5 bases and J by 9 bases, with 17 bases between. In germline, CDR1 is MDHEN, CDR2 SYDVKM.